Listed below are T cell receptor beta chains from one sample, sequenced in a study of cytomegalovirus exposure and HLA in healthy donors. Repertoires were generated with immunoSEQ multiplex PCR, while TCRdb's copy carries only in-frame clones and drops some. The sample contains more than 100,000 clones, under 75% of which appear only once. The specimen sequenced was PBMCs. These receptors were taken from a woman aged 35 to 49 in good health and CMV-seronegative. The CDR3 runs from the conserved cysteine through the conserved F or W. A D gene is named only where the DNA matches it firmly. Size is stated for part of the rows, as once, few or many counts, or as a class when the clone is expanded.

D	V	J	size	CDR3	DNA
TRBD2	TRBV6-1	TRBJ2-1	NA	CASSGLAGGPNEQFF	TGTGCCAGCAGTGGACTAGCGGGGGGCCCAAATGAGCAGTTCTTC
TRBD1	TRBV4-1	TRBJ1-2	NA	CASSQGSTGVQYGYTF	TGCGCCAGCAGCCAAGGATCTACAGGGGTCCAATATGGCTACACCTTC
NA	TRBV30	TRBJ1-5	NA	CAWGLNSNQPQHF	TGTGCCTGGGGACTGAATAGCAATCAGCCCCAGCATTTT
TRBD1	TRBV11-2	TRBJ2-5	few	CASSSLFGQGETQYF	TGTGCCAGCAGCTCACTTTTTGGACAGGGAGAGACCCAGTACTTC
NA	TRBV19	TRBJ2-5	NA	CASSTEGWGETQYF	TGTGCCAGTAGTACGGAGGGATGGGGAGAGACCCAGTACTTC
NA	TRBV7-2	TRBJ2-2	NA	CASSPGGTGELFF	TGTGCCAGCAGTCCAGGGGGGACCGGGGAGCTGTTTTTT
NA	TRBV7-8	TRBJ1-1	few	CASSLMEGNTEAFF	TGTGCCAGCAGCTTAATGGAGGGGAACACTGAAGCTTTCTTT
NA	TRBV5-4	TRBJ1-1	NA	CASSSNGPSEVF	TGTGCCAGCAGCTCCAACGGGCCTTCGGAGGTCTTT
NA	TRBV6-1	TRBJ1-1	NA	CASSGQGTGTEAFF	TGTGCCAGCAGTGGCCAGGGAACAGGTACTGAAGCTTTCTTT
TRBD1	TRBV2	TRBJ1-3	NA	CAGSPGGSGNTIYF	TGTGCCGGATCTCCAGGGGGCTCTGGAAACACCATATATTTT
NA	TRBV27	TRBJ1-2	NA	CASSLWPGTPYGYTF	TGTGCCAGCAGTTTATGGCCCGGGACACCTTATGGCTACACCTTC
NA	TRBV10-1	TRBJ1-1	NA	CASSQTGLSTEDFF	TGCGCCAGCTCCCAGACAGGCTTGAGCACTGAAGATTTCTTT
NA	TRBV28	TRBJ1-6	NA	CASGGHLTSPLHF	TGTGCCAGCGGGGGACACCTAACCTCACCCCTCCACTTT
TRBD1	TRBV7-2	TRBJ1-1	few	CASSLWDRGEAEAFF	TGTGCCAGCAGCCTTTGGGACAGGGGGGAGGCTGAAGCTTTCTTT
TRBD1	TRBV7-8	TRBJ2-7	NA	CASSLSGGVILSTYEQYF	TGTGCCAGCAGCTTATCAGGGGGCGTAATCCTCTCGACCTACGAGCAGTACTTC
TRBD2	TRBV4-1	TRBJ2-1	NA	CASSLRTSGRPYNEQFF	TGCGCCAGCAGCCTTAGGACTAGCGGGAGACCCTACAATGAGCAGTTCTTC
NA	TRBV4-2	TRBJ2-2	NA	CASSQEGRGGGGELFF	TGTGCCAGCAGCCAAGAAGGGCGGGGTGGGGGAGGGGAGCTGTTTTTT
NA	TRBV7-2	TRBJ1-1	NA	CASSLGGPLNTEAFF	TGTGCCAGCAGCTTAGGGGGGCCTTTGAACACTGAAGCTTTCTTT
TRBD1	TRBV5-1	TRBJ1-5	few	CASSAAPQGARNQPQHF	TGCGCCAGCAGCGCAGCTCCTCAGGGGGCACGCAATCAGCCCCAGCATTTT
NA	TRBV27	TRBJ1-3	NA	CASSLGGHSGNTIYF	TGTGCCAGCAGCCTCGGTGGGCACTCTGGAAACACCATATATTTT
NA	TRBV6-1	TRBJ1-4	few	CASSRYRATNEKLFF	TGTGCCAGCAGTCGGTACAGGGCAACTAATGAAAAACTGTTTTTT
NA	TRBV6-6	TRBJ2-5	NA	CASSYYYQETQYF	TGTGCCAGCAGTTACTACTACCAAGAGACCCAGTACTTC
NA	TRBV10-3	TRBJ2-2	NA	CAISESEPQATGELFF	TGTGCCATCAGTGAGTCTGAACCTCAAGCCACCGGGGAGCTGTTTTTT
NA	TRBV5-4	TRBJ2-3	few	CASSSSGTDTQYF	TGTGCCAGCAGCTCATCAGGGACAGATACGCAGTATTTT
TRBD1	TRBV11-3	TRBJ1-6	NA	CASSSGQVNSPLHF	TGTGCCAGCAGCTCAGGACAGGTCAATTCACCCCTCCACTTT
TRBD2	TRBV27	TRBJ2-3	NA	CASSSGLATDTQYF	TGTGCCAGCAGTTCCGGACTAGCGACAGATACGCAGTATTTT
NA	TRBV30	TRBJ2-5	NA	CAWTKTGLWETQYF	TGTGCCTGGACAAAAACGGGACTTTGGGAGACCCAGTACTTC
NA	TRBV10-2	TRBJ2-2	once	CASDAHLRDTGELFF	TGCGCCAGCGACGCACACTTGAGGGACACCGGGGAGCTGTTTTTT
TRBD1	TRBV28	TRBJ1-5	NA	CASSSGQGRGQPQHF	TGTGCCAGCAGTTCGGGACAGGGTCGAGGTCAGCCCCAGCATTTT
NA	TRBV5-1	TRBJ2-6	few	CASKRREGGANVLTF	TGCGCCAGCAAGCGCAGGGAAGGTGGGGCCAACGTCCTGACTTTC
NA	TRBV2	TRBJ2-4	NA	CASIPGGTPNNKNIQYF	TGTGCCAGCATCCCTGGGGGGACGCCGAACAACAAAAACATTCAGTACTTC
TRBD1	TRBV4-1	TRBJ2-2	NA	CASSQVIGTGNGNGELFF	TGCGCCAGCAGCCAAGTCATAGGGACAGGAAACGGAAACGGGGAGCTGTTTTTT
NA	TRBV6-5	TRBJ1-2	NA	CASGFFDTNGYTF	TGTGCCAGCGGTTTCTTTGACACCAATGGCTACACCTTC
NA	TRBV5-1	TRBJ2-3	few	CASSLGSAARDTQYF	TGCGCCAGCAGCTTGGGATCTGCAGCGCGAGATACGCAGTATTTT
NA	TRBV5-6	TRBJ1-5	NA	CASSFLREPSNQPQHF	TGTGCCAGCAGCTTCCTCCGAGAGCCCAGCAATCAGCCCCAGCATTTT
NA	TRBV6-5	TRBJ2-7	NA	CASAAGSSYEQYF	TGTGCCAGCGCCGCGGGAAGCTCCTACGAGCAGTACTTC
TRBD1	TRBV7-6	TRBJ1-1	NA	CASSHDRGTEAFF	TGTGCCAGCAGCCACGACAGGGGTACTGAAGCTTTCTTT
TRBD1	TRBV9	TRBJ1-1	few	CASSPDRGSMNTEAFF	TGTGCCAGCAGTCCGGACAGGGGCTCTATGAACACTGAAGCTTTCTTT
NA	TRBV7-8	TRBJ2-7	NA	CASSLGVGGTYEQYF	TGTGCCAGCAGCTTAGGCGTCGGGGGTACCTACGAGCAGTACTTC
TRBD1	TRBV6-5	TRBJ2-1	NA	CASSYGQGFYNEQFF	TGTGCCAGCAGTTACGGACAGGGGTTTTACAATGAGCAGTTCTTC
TRBD1	TRBV7-9	TRBJ1-3	NA	CASSLRDRGPGNTIYF	TGTGCCAGCAGCTTAAGGGACAGGGGGCCCGGAAACACCATATATTTT
NA	TRBV19	TRBJ1-5	NA	CASSSGLYQPQHF	TGTGCCAGTAGTTCAGGTCTGTATCAGCCCCAGCATTTT